This entry describes one T cell receptor beta chain. Isolated RNA was reverse transcribed into cDNA used as the sequencing template. Repertoires were generated with immunoSEQ multiplex PCR, while TCRdb's copy carries only in-frame clones and drops some. The table has 150,000 to 200,000 clones, less than 65% seen once. CDR3 size: 9 residues. Trimming stripped 7 bases from V and 8 bases from J, with 8 bases between. Germline values: CDR1 SQVTM, CDR2 ANQGSEA. The source of the sample is a study of CD8+ T cells in alopecia areata. This sample's treatment: oral pan-JAK inhibitor, 5-10 mg twice daily. Using a FACSAria, the CD4+ and CD8+ T cells were sorted from the PBMCs.

This chain uses TRBV29-1 with TRBJ1-1; the D is unclear. The sequencing here drew on CD4+ T cells sorted from blood, taken at week 24, from a patient treated with tofacitinib. The sequence was collected from a human donor with alopecia areata. This CDR3 is CSGGREAFF. The CDR3 DNA reads TGCAGCGGAGGGCGAGAAGCTTTCTTT.